One sample yielded the 25 T cell receptor beta chains listed below, sequenced in a study of cytotoxic CD8 clonotypes in ibrutinib-treated CLL (dated by TCRdb to the early 2020s). Library prep was done by the immunoSEQ multiplex PCR assay. TCRdb holds this immuneACCESS table with in-frame rearrangements only. Some clones are missing; in checked studies, unresolved V genes explain under half, and the rest has no known cause. The sample table lists 150,000 or so clones, approximately 80% of them with a count of one. The top ten hold about 5% of the sample. This sample's time point label indicates: approximately 25 months on ibrutinib. The material was PBMCs, obtained after 24 months of ibrutinib treatment. These TCRs come from a human donor with chronic lymphocytic leukemia.

V gene TRBV18 combines with J gene TRBJ1-5; D is possibly TRBD1 (5 bases). The germline V gene encodes CDR1 KGHSH and CDR2 LQKENI. V lost 5 bases and J lost 1, with 12 bases in between. There are 15 residues in the CDR3. CDR3: CASSSMGGSNQPQHF. The CDR3 coding sequence is TGTGCCAGCTCATCCATGGGGGGAAGCAATCAGCCCCAGCATTTT.

This sequence joins TRBV7-2 and TRBJ1-5; the match to TRBD1 covers 8 bases. This CDR3 spans 15 amino acids. CDR1 is SGHTA and CDR2 is FQGNSA in the germline V gene. J gave up 12 bases and V 5 bases, and 15 bases lay outside the gene matches. The CDR3 DNA sequence: TGTGCCAGCAGCCCCGGCCAGGGGGCCCCTTTTGGCCAGCATTTT. It translates to CASSPGQGAPFGQHF.

V and J are TRBV19 and TRBJ2-7; D is ambiguous. The CDR3 consists of 13 residues. V dropped 6 bases and J dropped 2 bases, with 11 bases sitting between them. Germline loops: CDR1 LNHDA, CDR2 SQIVND (reference sequence). The CDR3 nucleotides are TGTGCCAGTAGCGCACAGTCTGCCTACGAGCAGTACTTC. Residues: CASSAQSAYEQYF.

The V and J genes are TRBV5-6 and TRBJ1-5; D is unresolved. With 0 bases removed from V and 0 bases from J, the gap between germline ends came to 7 bases. CDR3 length: 15 amino acids. Germline V gene lookup returns CDR1 SGHDT and CDR2 YYEEEE. The CDR3 coding sequence is TGTGCCAGCAGCTTGGGCACATATAGCAATCAGCCCCAGCATTTT. Translating it yields CASSLGTYSNQPQHF.

This rearrangement joins TRBV14 to TRBJ1-4; TRBD1 matches 7 bases. Germline V lookup: CDR1 SGHDN, CDR2 FVKESK. The CDR3 has 14 amino acids. The V and J ends lost 2 bases and 11 bases, in that order; junction bases with no gene match: 8. DNA of the CDR3: TGTGCCAGCAGCCAAAGACAGGGTCTCAGGAAACTGTTTTTT. It is translated as CASSQRQGLRKLFF. Full variable domain (remainder filled in from reference TRBV14 and TRBJ1-4): EAGVTQFPSHSVIEKGQTVTLRCDPISGHDNLYWYRRVMGKEIKFLLHFVKESKQDESGMPNNRFLAERTGGTYSTLKVQPAELEDSGVYFCASSQRQGLRKLFFGSGTQLSVL.

This chain connects TRBV9 to TRBJ2-6; TRBD2 is a possible D gene (5 bases). The V gene lost 0 bases and the J gene lost 0 bases, with 10 bases spanning the gap. The CDR3 has 17 amino acids. Germline loops: CDR1 SGDLS, CDR2 YYNGEE. This CDR3 reads CASSVGGGNSGANVLTF. In DNA form, the CDR3 reads TGTGCCAGCAGCGTAGGAGGAGGCAACTCTGGGGCCAACGTCCTGACTTTC.

The CDR3 region is CASSPDTGELFF. CDR3 in DNA: TGTGCCAGCAGTCCGGACACCGGGGAGCTGTTTTTT. The chain couples TRBV27 to TRBJ2-2; D not resolved. Trimming cost V 5 bases and J 3 bases, with 4 bases left between them. Germline loops: CDR1 MNHEY, CDR2 SMNVEV (reference sequence). CDR3 length equals 12 residues.

The chain carries TRBV6-1 and TRBJ2-1; D is perhaps TRBD2 (6 bases). CDR1 and CDR2 (germline): MNHNS, SASEGT. The V and J ends lost 7 bases and 8 bases respectively, with 12 bases between them. The CDR3 runs to 12 residues. DNA for the CDR3: TGTGCCAGCACGGGGGTGAGGTATGAGCAGTTCTTC. Protein: CASTGVRYEQFF.

There are a few counts of this clone. The chain carries TRBV7-8 and TRBJ1-6; D uncertain. The CDR3 loop spans 12 amino acids. V was cut by 10 bases and J by 9 bases, with 13 bases left in between. CDR1 SGHVS and CDR2 FQNEAQ come from the germline V gene. CDR3: CATSHWGSPLHF. DNA for the CDR3: TGTGCCACCTCCCACTGGGGTTCACCCCTCCACTTT.

The rearrangement joins TRBV18 to TRBJ2-2, with D possibly TRBD2 on 5 matching bases. The germline V gene encodes CDR1 KGHSH and CDR2 LQKENI. CDR3 length: 18 amino acids. V was pared by 1 base and J by 0 bases, with 15 bases between. The CDR3 DNA follows: TGTGCCAGCTCACCACGGAGAGTTGAGGGATCGAACACCGGGGAGCTGTTTTTT. Amino acid sequence: CASSPRRVEGSNTGELFF. Looking up the rest from reference TRBV18 and TRBJ2-2 gives the full variable domain: NAGVMQNPRHLVRRRGQEARLRCSPMKGHSHVYWYRQLPEEGLKFMVYLQKENIIDESGMPKERFSAEFPKEGPSILRIQQVVRGDSAAYFCASSPRRVEGSNTGELFFGEGSRLTVL.

The chain joins TRBV19 to TRBJ2-7; 8 bases are shared with TRBD1. CDR1 is LNHDA, CDR2 SQIVND, per germline (reference sequence). The V and J ends lost 3 bases and 4 bases, in that order; junction bases with no gene match: 11. The CDR3 loop spans 16 amino acids. CDR3 bases: TGTGCCAGTAGTATGGGAGGCGCAGGGGGCAGGTACGAGCAGTACTTC. Residues: CASSMGGAGGRYEQYF. The variable domain in full, with the rest retrieved from reference TRBV19 and TRBJ2-7, is DGGITQSPKYLFRKEGQNVTLSCEQNLNHDAMYWYRQDPGQGLRLIYYSQIVNDFQKGDIAEGYSVSREKKESFPLTVTSAQKNPTAFYLCASSMGGAGGRYEQYFGPGTRLTVT.

This clone appeared once. The chain recombines TRBV7-2 with TRBJ2-3; 12 bases are a match to TRBD1. This CDR3 has 15 amino acids. CDR1 and CDR2 (germline): SGHTA, FQGNSA. J lost 4 bases, V lost 5 bases, and 4 bases had no gene match. CDR3 loop: CASSTRDRGPDTQYF. The CDR3 DNA reads as TGTGCCAGCAGCACCCGGGACAGGGGGCCAGATACGCAGTATTTT.

This rearrangement joins TRBV5-6 to TRBJ2-5, with TRBD2 matching over 7 bases. Germline trimming cut 0 bases from V and 5 bases from J; bases unmatched to any gene: 4. The length of the CDR3 is 14 residues. Per germline, CDR1 SGHDT and CDR2 YYEEEE. CDR3 DNA sequence: TGTGCCAGCAGCTTGGGGACTAGTGAGGAGACCCAGTACTTC. This encodes CASSLGTSEETQYF.

The CDR3 is CASSLRRDQETQYF. The CDR3 DNA reads TGTGCCAGCAGCTTAAGGAGGGACCAAGAGACCCAGTACTTC. This chain links TRBV7-2 with TRBJ2-5, with a weak D call TRBD2 (6 bases). V was shortened by 2 bases and J by 0 bases, with 7 bases between the two germline ends. The CDR3 extends over 14 amino acids. Germline V gene data show CDR1 as SGHTA and CDR2 as FQGNSA.

Remarks on this clone: Relative to the germline gene, one junction end is altered; a read error may explain this. The chain uses TRBV2 and TRBJ1-1, with TRBD1 as a possible D gene (6 bases). Germline-derived CDR1 and CDR2 are SNHLY and FYNNEI. This CDR3 has 11 residues. In DNA form, the CDR3 reads TGTGCCAGCAGTGCTAAAAGACAGGCGAAATTT. It specifies CASSAKRQAKF.

The chain is built from TRBV9 and TRBJ1-2; TRBD1 matches 12 bases. Germline loops: CDR1 SGDLS, CDR2 YYNGEE. The V and J ends lost 2 bases and 1 base, in that order; junction bases with no gene match: 12. CDR3 length equals 19 residues. The CDR3 DNA reads as TGTGCCAGCAGCGTCGGGACAGGGGGCGGGCAAGCCATTAACTATGGCTACACCTTC. Encoded protein: CASSVGTGGGQAINYGYTF.

The V and J genes are TRBV7-9 and TRBJ2-3; 7 nucleotides line up with TRBD2. V was clipped by 1 base and J by 6 bases; unmatched bases: 10. The germline CDR1 and CDR2 sequences are SEHNR and FQNEAQ (reference sequence). The CDR3 sequence is 16 residues long. The CDR3 nucleotides are TGTGCCAGCAGCTTAGAGAGAGCGGGGTATGGGGATACGCAGTATTTT. It translates to CASSLERAGYGDTQYF.

This chain uses TRBV9 with TRBJ1-1; D gene uncertain. Germline CDR1 SGDLS, CDR2 YYNGEE. This CDR3 comprises 13 residues. With 4 bases removed from V and 5 bases from J, the gap between germline ends came to 12 bases. CDR3: CASSQSFRTEAFF. For the CDR3, the DNA is TGTGCCAGCAGCCAAAGTTTTCGAACTGAAGCTTTCTTT.

The rearrangement links TRBV30 to TRBJ1-2; perhaps TRBD1 as D (6 bases). Germline CDR1 is GTSNPN and CDR2 is SVGIG (reference sequence). The CDR3 loop spans 13 amino acids. Between the trimmed V and J ends, which lost 1 base and 5 bases, there was a span of 11 bases. CDR3 in amino acids: CAWSGGRLYGYTF. CDR3 in DNA: TGTGCCTGGAGTGGGGGGCGCCTATATGGCTACACCTTC.

The chain employs TRBV18 and TRBJ2-3; a weak D match, TRBD2 (6 bases). V was pared by 8 bases and J by 6 bases, with 24 bases between. The CDR3 has 16 residues. Germline V gene data show CDR1 as KGHSH and CDR2 as LQKENI. The chain's CDR3 is CASHRTPGVGMDTQYF. The CDR3 DNA reads as TGTGCCAGCCACCGAACGCCGGGGGTAGGGATGGATACGCAGTATTTT.

Only one count was recorded for this clone. This chain joins TRBV6-5 and TRBJ1-1; a weak D match, TRBD1 (5 bases). CDR3 length equals 15 residues. Trimming took off 5 bases at V and 1 base at J, with 14 bases between the two ends. Germline CDR1 and CDR2: MNHEY and SVGAGI. CDR3 region: CASSPAGGENTEAFF. DNA of the CDR3: TGTGCCAGCAGTCCTGCCGGGGGGGAGAACACTGAAGCTTTCTTT.

This chain uses TRBV18 with TRBJ1-3; D is unresolved. V was cut by 3 bases and J by 1 base, with 7 bases left in between. CDR3 length equals 14 residues. Germline V gene data show CDR1 as KGHSH and CDR2 as LQKENI. The CDR3 DNA reads as TGTGCCAGCTCACCCCCAGTATCTGGAAACACCATATATTTT. This encodes CASSPPVSGNTIYF.

Ten or more counts support this clone. V gene TRBV5-1 combines with J gene TRBJ2-5; tentatively, D is TRBD1 (6 bases). This CDR3 comprises 19 residues. Germline CDR1 reads SGHRS; CDR2 reads YFSETQ. V was trimmed by 1 base and J by 1 base, leaving 23 bases between them. DNA for the CDR3: TGCGCCAGCAGCTTGTCCCATGGGGCTTCGGGACAAGGCCAAGAGACCCAGTACTTC. This translates into CASSLSHGASGQGQETQYF.

This clone has more than one count but fewer than ten. The genes are TRBV2 and TRBJ1-2, with D unresolved. V was pared by 4 bases and J by 3 bases, with 6 bases between. There are 12 residues in the CDR3. Germline CDR1 SNHLY, CDR2 FYNNEI. The CDR3 protein is CASSGADYGYTF. CDR3 bases: TGTGCCAGCAGTGGGGCGGACTATGGCTACACCTTC.

As concerns this clone: It may be a read error: a sequence one base away is much more abundant. Other DNA sequences in this sample translate to the same CDR3. V gene TRBV29-1 combines with J gene TRBJ1-1; possibly TRBD1 for D (6 bases). V lost 7 bases and J 0 bases, leaving 9 bases between the germline ends. CDR1 SQVTM and CDR2 ANQGSEA come from the germline V gene. The CDR3 contains 12 residues. The CDR3 DNA reads as TGCAGCGCAGGACAGATGAACACTGAAGCTTTCTTT. Translation gives CSAGQMNTEAFF.